Reported below is one T cell receptor (beta chain). CDR1 is LGHNA, CDR2 YSLEER, per germline. Between the trimmed V and J ends, which lost 0 bases and 8 bases, there was a span of 11 bases. CDR3 size: 15 residues. TCRdb independently ran MiXCR on the 5' RACE reads; one entry per CDR3 protein. The repertoire includes approximately 600,000 distinct CDR3 sequences, 12% of them detected once, and under 15% sits in the top ten. This sample was taken from a study of T cells after yellow fever vaccination. Sequencing was performed on PBMCs, taken on the day of the yellow fever booster vaccination. The rearrangement joins TRBV4-3 to TRBJ1-6; maybe TRBD1 (5 bases). This receptor was obtained from a man under 40 who received the YFV17D yellow fever vaccine. The CDR3 loop reads CASSQDLGRDSPLHF. CDR3 DNA: TGCGCCAGCAGCCAAGATTTAGGCAGGGATTCACCCCTCCACTTT.